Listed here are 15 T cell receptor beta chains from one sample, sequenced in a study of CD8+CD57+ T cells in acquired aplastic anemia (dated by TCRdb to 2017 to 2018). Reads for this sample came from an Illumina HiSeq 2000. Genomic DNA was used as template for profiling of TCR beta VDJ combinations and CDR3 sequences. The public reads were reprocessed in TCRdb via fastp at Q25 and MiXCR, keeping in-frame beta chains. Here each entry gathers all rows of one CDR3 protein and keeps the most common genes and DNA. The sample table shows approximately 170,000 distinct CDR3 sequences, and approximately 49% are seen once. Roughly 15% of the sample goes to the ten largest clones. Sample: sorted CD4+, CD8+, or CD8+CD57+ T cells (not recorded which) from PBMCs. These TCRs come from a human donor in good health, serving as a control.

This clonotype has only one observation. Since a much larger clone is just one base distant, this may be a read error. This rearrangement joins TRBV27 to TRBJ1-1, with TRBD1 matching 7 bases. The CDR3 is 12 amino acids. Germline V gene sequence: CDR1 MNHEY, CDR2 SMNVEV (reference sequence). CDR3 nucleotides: TGTGCCGGCAGACGACAGGGAGGGAAAGCTTTCTTT. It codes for CAGRRQGGKAFF.

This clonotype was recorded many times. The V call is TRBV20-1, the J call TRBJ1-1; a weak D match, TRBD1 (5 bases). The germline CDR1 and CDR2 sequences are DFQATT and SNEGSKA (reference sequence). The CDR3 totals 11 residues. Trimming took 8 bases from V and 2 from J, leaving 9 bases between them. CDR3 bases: TGCAGTAGCAGGGAAAACACTGAAGCTTTCTTT. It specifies CSSRENTEAFF.

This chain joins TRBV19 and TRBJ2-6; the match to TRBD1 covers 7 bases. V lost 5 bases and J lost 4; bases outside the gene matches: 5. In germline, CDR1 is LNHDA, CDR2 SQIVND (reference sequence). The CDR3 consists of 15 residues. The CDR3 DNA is TGTGCCAGTAGTTCTACAGGGGCCGGGGCCAACGTCCTGACTTTC. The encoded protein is CASSSTGAGANVLTF.

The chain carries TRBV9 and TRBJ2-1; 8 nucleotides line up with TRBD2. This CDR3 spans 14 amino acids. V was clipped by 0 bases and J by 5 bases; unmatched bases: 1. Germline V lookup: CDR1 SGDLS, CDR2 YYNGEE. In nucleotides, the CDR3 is TGTGCCAGCAGCGTAGCGGGGGGGGACAATGAGCAGTTCTTC. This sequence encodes CASSVAGGDNEQFF.

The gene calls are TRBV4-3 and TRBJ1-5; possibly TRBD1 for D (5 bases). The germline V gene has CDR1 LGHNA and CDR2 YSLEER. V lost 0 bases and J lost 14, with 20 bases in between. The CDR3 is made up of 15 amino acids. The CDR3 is CASSQDKRTSSYEHF. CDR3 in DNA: TGCGCCAGCAGCCAAGATAAGAGGACAAGCTCCTACGAGCATTTT.

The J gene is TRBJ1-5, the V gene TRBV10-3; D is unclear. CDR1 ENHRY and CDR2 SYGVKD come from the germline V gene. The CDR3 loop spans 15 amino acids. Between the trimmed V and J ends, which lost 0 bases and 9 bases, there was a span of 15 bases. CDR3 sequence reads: CAISESNQDEGPQHF. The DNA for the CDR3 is TGTGCCATCAGTGAGTCGAATCAGGACGAGGGGCCCCAGCATTTT.

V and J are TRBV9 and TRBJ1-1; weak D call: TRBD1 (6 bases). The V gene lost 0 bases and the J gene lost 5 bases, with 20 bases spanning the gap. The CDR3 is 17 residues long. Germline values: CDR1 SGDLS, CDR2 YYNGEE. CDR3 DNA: TGTGCCAGCAGCGTAGCTGTAGGGGGGGGTATTGGAACTGAAGCTTTCTTT. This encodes CASSVAVGGGIGTEAFF.

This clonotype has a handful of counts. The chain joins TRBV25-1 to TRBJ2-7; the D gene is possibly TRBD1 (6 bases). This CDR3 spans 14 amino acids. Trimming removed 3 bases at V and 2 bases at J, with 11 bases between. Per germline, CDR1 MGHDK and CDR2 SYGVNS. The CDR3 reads CASSEGTGTYEQYF. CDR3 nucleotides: TGTGCCAGCAGTGAGGGAACAGGGACCTACGAGCAGTACTTC.

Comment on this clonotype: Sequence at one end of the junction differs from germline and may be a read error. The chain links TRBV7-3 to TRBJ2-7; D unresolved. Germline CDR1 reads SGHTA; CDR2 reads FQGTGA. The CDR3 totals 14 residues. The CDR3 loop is CASSQDWAHYEQYF. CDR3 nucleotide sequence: TGTGCTAGCAGCCAAGATTGGGCTCACTACGAGCAGTACTTC.

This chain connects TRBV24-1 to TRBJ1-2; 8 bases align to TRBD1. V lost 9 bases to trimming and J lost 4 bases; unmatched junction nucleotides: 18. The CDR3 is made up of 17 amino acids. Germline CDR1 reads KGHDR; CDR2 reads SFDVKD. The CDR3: CATRRFTGTGGGYGYTF. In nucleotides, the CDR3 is TGTGCCACCCGACGATTTACGGGGACAGGTGGTGGCTATGGCTACACCTTC.

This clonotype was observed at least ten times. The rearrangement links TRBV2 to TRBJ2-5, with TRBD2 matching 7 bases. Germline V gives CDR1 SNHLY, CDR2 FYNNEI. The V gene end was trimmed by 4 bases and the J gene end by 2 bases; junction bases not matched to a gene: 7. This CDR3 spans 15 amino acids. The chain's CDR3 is CASSAGEGTQETQYF. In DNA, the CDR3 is TGTGCCAGCAGTGCCGGGGAGGGGACGCAAGAGACCCAGTACTTC.

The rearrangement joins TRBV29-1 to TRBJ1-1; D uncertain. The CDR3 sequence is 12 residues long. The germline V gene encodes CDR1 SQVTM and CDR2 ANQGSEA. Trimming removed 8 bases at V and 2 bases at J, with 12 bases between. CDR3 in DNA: TGCAGCACCTGGACCGAAAACACTGAAGCTTTCTTT. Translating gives CSTWTENTEAFF.

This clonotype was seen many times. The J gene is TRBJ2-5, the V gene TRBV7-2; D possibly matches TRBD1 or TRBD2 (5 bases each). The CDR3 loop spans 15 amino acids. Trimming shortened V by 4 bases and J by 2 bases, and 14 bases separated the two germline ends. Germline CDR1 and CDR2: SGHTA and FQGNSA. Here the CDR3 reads CASSYLRDRQETQYF. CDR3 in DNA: TGTGCCAGCAGCTATCTCAGGGACCGGCAAGAGACCCAGTACTTC.

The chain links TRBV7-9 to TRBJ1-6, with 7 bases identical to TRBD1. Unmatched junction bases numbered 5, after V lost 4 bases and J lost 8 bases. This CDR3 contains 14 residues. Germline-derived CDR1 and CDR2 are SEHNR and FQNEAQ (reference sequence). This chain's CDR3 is CASSSGTAHSPLHF. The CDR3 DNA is TGTGCCAGCAGCTCAGGGACAGCCCATTCACCCCTCCACTTT.

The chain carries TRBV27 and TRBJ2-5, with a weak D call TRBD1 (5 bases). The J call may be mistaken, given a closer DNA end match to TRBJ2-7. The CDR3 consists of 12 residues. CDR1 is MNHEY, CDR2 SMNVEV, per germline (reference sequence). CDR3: CASSFAGYEQYF. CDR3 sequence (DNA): TGTGCCAGCAGTTTCGCAGGGTACGAGCAGTACTTC.